These 4 T cell receptor beta chains were sequenced from one sample in a study of T cells after yellow fever vaccination. TCRdb ran MiXCR on the 5' RACE reads and lists one entry per CDR3 protein. The table includes some 160,000 distinct CDR3 sequences, 7% to 10% detected once. Sequencing was performed on CD8+ T cells sorted from PBMCs, taken 45 days after the yellow fever booster vaccination. The receptors originated from a man in his late teens or twenties who received the YFV17D yellow fever vaccine.

A few counts support this clonotype. The V gene is TRBV3-1, the J gene TRBJ2-5; TRBD2 is a possible D gene (6 bases). V was clipped by 2 bases and J by 3 bases, with 16 bases between them. Germline CDR1 and CDR2: LGHDT and YNNKEL (reference sequence). The CDR3 consists of 16 residues. As DNA, the CDR3 is TGTGCCAGCAGCCAAAGGCTAGCGCGGTTAAAAGAGACCCAGTACTTC. Its protein product is CASSQRLARLKETQYF.

This clonotype was detected ten times or more. This chain's CDR3 is CAWNWGGAREQYF. The CDR3, as DNA: TGTGCCTGGAACTGGGGAGGGGCGCGGGAGCAGTACTTC. This chain joins TRBV30 and TRBJ2-7; 7 bases are shared with TRBD2. The CDR3 covers 13 residues. V lost 4 bases, J lost 7 bases, and 10 bases stayed unmatched. The germline V gene encodes CDR1 GTSNPN and CDR2 SVGIG (reference sequence).

This chain links TRBV2 with TRBJ2-7; D is perhaps TRBD1 (5 bases). Germline CDR1 reads SNHLY; CDR2 reads FYNNEI. The CDR3 is made up of 13 amino acids. Trimming pared 4 bases from V and 2 bases from J, leaving 9 bases between. The CDR3 DNA is TGTGCCAGCAGTGCAAGCAGGGCCTACGAGCAGTACGTC. Protein: CASSASRAYEQYV.

By proportion, this clonotype is medium-sized. The chain carries TRBV20-1 and TRBJ2-1; D remains unclear. This CDR3 contains 15 residues. The germline CDR1 and CDR2 sequences are DFQATT and SNEGSKA (reference sequence). V was clipped by 0 bases and J by 0 bases, with 9 bases between them. The CDR3, as DNA: TGCAGTGCTAGAGATTTGACCACCTCCTACAATGAGCAGTTCTTC. Translated: CSARDLTTSYNEQFF.